The rows below give T cell receptor beta chains drawn from one sample of a study of shared clonotypes between healthy human individuals. Clones were read by immunoSEQ multiplex PCR, and TCRdb kept only the in-frame ones, dropping some. The sample yields about 79,000 clones, 62% seen once. The specimen was memory CD8+ T cells sorted from blood. Source of these receptors: a young man in good health. Each CDR3 is given with its conserved first and last residue. A D gene is named only where the DNA matches it firmly. Clone size is stated in some rows and not others, as once, few, many or a class when expanded.

NA | TRBJ2-7 | NA | TRBV6-1 | CASSEALPEQYF | TGTGCCAGCAGTGAAGCCCTTCCCGAGCAGTACTTC
NA | TRBJ2-6 | NA | TRBV27 | CASSYSSGANVLTF | TGTGCCAGCAGTTATAGCTCTGGGGCCAACGTCCTGACTTTC
TRBD2 | TRBJ2-1 | NA | TRBV7-2 | CASSLTWTSGRNYNEQFF | TGTGCCAGCAGCCTAACCTGGACTAGCGGGAGGAACTACAATGAGCAGTTCTTC
NA | TRBJ2-6 | few | TRBV9 | CASSVAGVGANVLTF | TGTGCCAGCAGCGTAGCGGGAGTTGGGGCCAACGTCCTGACTTTC
TRBD2 | TRBJ2-7 | few | TRBV11-1 | CASSSSGNHYEQYF | TGTGCCAGCAGCTCTAGCGGAAACCACTACGAGCAGTACTTC
TRBD1 | TRBJ2-7 | once | TRBV5-4 | CASSFDRVYEQYF | TGTGCCAGCAGCTTCGACAGGGTCTACGAGCAGTACTTC
NA | TRBJ2-3 | NA | TRBV12-5 | CASGQEGSTDTQYF | TGTGCTAGTGGCCAGGAGGGATCCACAGATACGCAGTATTTT
TRBD2 | TRBJ2-5 | once | TRBV5-1 | CASSYTTSGSETQYF | TGCGCCAGCAGCTACACGACTAGCGGGAGTGAGACCCAGTACTTC
NA | TRBJ2-2 | NA | TRBV7-9 | CASSATGPSTGELFF | TGTGCCAGCAGCGCCACCGGGCCGTCCACCGGGGAGCTGTTTTTT
NA | TRBJ2-1 | NA | TRBV19 | CASSTAPGGEQFF | TGTGCCAGTAGTACGGCTCCCGGCGGTGAGCAGTTCTTC
NA | TRBJ2-6 | many | TRBV6-4 | CASSDLGGSGANVLTF | TGTGCCAGCAGTGACCTGGGTGGCTCTGGGGCCAACGTCCTGACTTTC
TRBD2 | TRBJ2-7 | few | TRBV10-3 | CAISGHYRGGSSYEQYF | TGTGCCATCAGTGGGCACTACCGTGGCGGGAGCTCCTACGAGCAGTACTTC
NA | TRBJ2-6 | few | TRBV5-1 | CASSPGASASGANVLTF | TGCGCCAGCAGCCCAGGGGCTTCAGCTTCTGGGGCCAACGTCCTGACTTTC
TRBD2 | TRBJ2-3 | many | TRBV5-5 | CASSRNSGRLADTQYF | TGTGCCAGCAGCAGAAATAGCGGGAGGTTGGCAGATACGCAGTATTTT
NA | TRBJ2-7 | NA | TRBV2 | CASSALDSYEQYF | TGTGCCAGCAGTGCTCTGGACAGTTACGAGCAGTACTTC
NA | TRBJ1-5 | medium-sized | TRBV4-3 | CASSQDRDGSNQPQHF | TGCGCCAGCAGCCAAGACAGGGATGGCAGCAATCAGCCCCAGCATTTT
NA | TRBJ2-7 | once | TRBV5-1 | CASSPKAGIGAYEQYF | TGCGCCAGCAGCCCTAAAGCAGGAATTGGGGCCTACGAGCAGTACTTC
NA | TRBJ2-2 | once | TRBV6-5 | CASSRTETGELFF | TGTGCCAGCAGCCGCACTGAGACCGGGGAGCTGTTTTTT
NA | TRBJ2-7 | once | TRBV6-1 | CASSELYEQYF | TGTGCCAGCAGTGAACTATACGAGCAGTACTTC
NA | TRBJ1-5 | NA | TRBV7-8 | CASSEHRFNQPQHF | TGTGCCAGCAGCGAGCATCGGTTCAATCAGCCCCAGCATTTT
NA | TRBJ2-7 | NA | TRBV6-1 | CASRTTQDNFYEQYF | TGTGCCAGCAGGACCACACAAGATAATTTCTACGAGCAGTACTTC
TRBD2 | TRBJ2-2 | NA | TRBV19 | CASTVLAGGTGELFF | TGTGCCAGTACCGTACTAGCGGGAGGCACCGGGGAGCTGTTTTTT
NA | TRBJ2-7 | NA | TRBV2 | CASKREYEQYF | TGTGCCAGCAAAAGGGAGTACGAGCAGTACTTC
NA | TRBJ2-2 | many | TRBV7-9 | CASSLGQNTGELFF | TGTGCCAGCAGCTTAGGGCAGAACACCGGGGAGCTGTTTTTT